These 31 T cell receptor delta chains were all obtained from the same sample, sequenced in a study of gamma-delta T cells after stem cell transplantation. TCRdb reprocessed the RT-PCR reads through CATT. In the table there are fewer than 2,000 delta-chain clones, more than 1.5% of which are singletons. The sequencing input was gamma-delta T cells. The source of these receptors is a human donor. It is not recorded whose cells these are; they may come from a transplant donor.

By share, this clone counts as medium-sized. The identical CDR3 is also encoded by other nucleotide sequences in the sample. The rearrangement joins TRDV2 to TRDJ3; 10 bases align to TRDD3. This CDR3 is built from 22 residues. In germline, CDR1 is GEAIGNYY, CDR2 EKD. V shed 2 bases, J shed 0 bases, and the junction held 15 bases outside the gene matches. In DNA, the CDR3 is TGTGCCTGTGACAAGGCGCCTACTGGGGGATCCTTCAGCTCCTGGGACACCCGACAGATGTTTTTC. This gives the protein CACDKAPTGGSFSSWDTRQMFF.

On this clone: A far bigger clonotype differs at one base, so this is likely a read error. The same CDR3 also results from other DNA sequences found in this sample. The J gene is TRDJ1, the V gene TRDV2; TRDD3 is a possible D gene (6 bases). The V gene's germline CDR1 is GEAIGNYY and CDR2 EKD. The CDR3 runs 15 residues. The CDR3 reads CACDPLLGDTGKLIF. The CDR3 DNA is TGTGCCTGTGACCCCTTACTGGGAGATACCGGTAAACTCATCTTT.

In its sample, this clone was seen a few times. The protein given by TCRdb reflects a much larger clone and differs at residue 16 from this DNA's translation, likely from a read error; the protein shown is the DNA's translation. The V gene is TRAV29/DV5, the J gene TRDJ2; TRDD3 matches 12 bases. This CDR3 is built from 21 residues. Trimming cost V 2 bases and J 6 bases; bases outside gene matches: 23. Germline CDR1 and CDR2: NSMFDY and ISSIKDK. The CDR3, as DNA: TGTGCAGCAAGGGCTTCCTACTCACCCATCTGGGGGATACGCAGAGCAGCACAACTCTTCTTT. Translating gives CAARASYSPIWGIRRAAQLFF.

This clone was detected only a few times. The protein in TCRdb stems from a much larger clone and differs at residue 9 from this DNA's translation, likely a read error; here the protein is translated from the DNA. V is TRDV2 and J is TRDJ1; D is uncertain. Per the germline V gene, CDR1 is GEAIGNYY and CDR2 is EKD. The length of the CDR3 is 16 residues. Deletions cut 2 bases from V and 2 bases from J, with 17 bases between. The CDR3 nucleotides are TGTGCCTGTGACAAGGCCTGGCTGTGGAATACCGATAAACTCATCTTT. Translated, it gives CACDKAWLWNTDKLIF.

A note on this clone: The amino acid sequence in TCRdb belongs to a much larger clone and departs from this DNA's translation at residue 7, likely a sequencing read error; the sequence shown is translated from the DNA. The CDR3 DNA reads as TGTGCCTGTGACTTCTTGGCTGGGGGAACCCTACGGGATAAACTCATCTTT. Protein: CACDFLAGGTLRDKLIF. V gene TRDV2 combines with J gene TRDJ1; 8 nucleotides line up with TRDD3. The germline V gene has CDR1 GEAIGNYY and CDR2 EKD. V lost 3 bases, J lost 5 bases, and 16 bases stayed unmatched. The CDR3 loop spans 17 amino acids.

This clone was found a few times. It is likely a read error: a sequence one base away is far more abundant. This same CDR3 is encoded by further DNA sequences in the sample. The V and J genes are TRDV1 and TRDJ1; 9 bases map to TRDD3. The CDR3 contains 23 residues. From germline, CDR1 is TSWWSYY and CDR2 QGS. Trimming removed 0 bases from V and 3 bases from J; junction bases left unmatched: 26. The CDR3 nucleotides are TGTGCTCTTGGGGAACTGCGGTTGTACTGGGGGACGCCGAGCAGGCCAGACTCCGATAAACTCATCTTT. Protein sequence: CALGELRLYWGTPSRPDSDKLIF.

In this sample, this clone turned up a few times. The TCRdb protein, from a much larger clone, departs from this DNA's translation at residues 4 and 13, likely by read error; the protein shown derives from the DNA. The J gene is TRDJ1, the V gene TRDV2, with TRDD3 as a possible D gene (6 bases). The germline V gene has CDR1 GEAIGNYY and CDR2 EKD. The CDR3 sequence is 18 residues long. The ends were cut back, 6 bases at V and 4 bases at J, with 29 bases in the middle. DNA of the CDR3: TGTGCCTGTAACCCCGTTGGGGATCGTAAGCACTCCATCGATAAACTCATCTTT. The encoded protein is CACNPVGDRKHSIDKLIF.

A word on this clone: The protein in TCRdb stems from a much larger clone and differs at residue 17 from this DNA's translation, likely a read error; here the protein is translated from the DNA. The genes are TRDV1 and TRDJ1, with 10 bases matching TRDD3. Germline V gene sequence: CDR1 TSWWSYY, CDR2 QGS. The CDR3 has 19 residues. The CDR3 region is CALGERSSTGGLVADKPIF. In nucleotides, the CDR3 is TGTGCTCTTGGGGAACGATCGAGCACTGGGGGATTGGTAGCCGATAAACCCATCTTT.

There are a few counts of this clone. The protein in TCRdb stems from a much larger clone and differs at residue 5 from this DNA's translation, likely a read error; here the protein is translated from the DNA. This CDR3 reads CAFGDFPLNTDKLIF. As DNA, the CDR3 is TGTGCCTTTGGAGACTTCCCCCTCAACACCGATAAACTCATCTTT. The J gene is TRDJ1, the V gene TRDV3; D perhaps matches TRDD2 (5 bases). Germline V gives CDR1 TVYSNPD, CDR2 GDNSRS (reference sequence). This CDR3 has 15 residues. V gave up 2 bases and J gave up 0 bases, with 16 bases separating them.

On this clone itself: TCRdb assigns this DNA the protein of a much larger clone, which departs from its translation at residue 15; this likely reflects a read error, and the protein shown comes from translating the DNA. V usage is TRDV2 and J usage is TRDJ1, with 13 bases that match TRDD3. Germline CDR1 reads GEAIGNYY; CDR2 reads EKD. The junction had 15 bases not matched to a gene; V was cut back by 0 bases and J by 0 bases. The CDR3 is made up of 21 amino acids. The CDR3 DNA is TGTGCCTGTGACACCGTGATACTGGGGGATACGTCCAACCCGCACACCGATAAACTCATCTTT. This codes for CACDTVILGDTSNPHTDKLIF.

As regards this clone: The TCRdb record carries a much larger clone's protein, which differs from this DNA's translation at residue 16; a read error is the likely cause, and the protein listed here is the DNA translation. The chain is built from TRDV1 and TRDJ1, with 9 bases aligning to TRDD2. Germline CDR1 and CDR2: TSWWSYY and QGS. The J segment lost 4 bases and the V segment lost 6 bases, leaving 27 bases of the junction unmatched. The CDR3 has 21 amino acids. CDR3 DNA sequence: TGTGCTCTTGGCCCTTTACCTTCCTACCGCATCCAAATGCGGAGGAACGATAAACTCATCTTT. Amino acid sequence: CALGPLPSYRIQMRRNDKLIF.

As to this clone: TCRdb's entry gives the protein of a much larger clone, which mismatches this DNA's translation at residue 5, likely from a read error; the protein reported here is translated from the DNA. The CDR3: CACDNVLGDTIPSSWDTRQMFF. In nucleotides, the CDR3 is TGTGCCTGTGACAACGTACTGGGGGATACTATCCCCAGCTCCTGGGACACCCGACAGATGTTTTTC. This sequence joins TRDV2 and TRDJ3; 12 bases fit TRDD3. Unmatched junction bases numbered 13, after V lost 2 bases and J lost 0 bases. The CDR3 contains 22 residues. Germline-derived CDR1 and CDR2 are GEAIGNYY and EKD.

Sample share makes this clone medium-sized (0.01 to 0.1%). A far larger clone is one nucleotide away, so this likely arose from a read error. This sample also contains other DNA sequences that code for the same CDR3. V and J are TRDV1 and TRDJ1; the D gene is possibly TRDD2 (8 bases). The length of the CDR3 is 19 residues. The germline V gene encodes CDR1 TSWWSYY and CDR2 QGS. Here the CDR3 reads CALGTPFLILGNGADKLIF. The CDR3 DNA is TGTGCCCTTGGGACCCCCTTCCTAATACTGGGGAACGGGGCCGATAAACTCATCTTT.

This chain connects TRDV2 to TRDJ1, with 8 bases aligning to TRDD3. This CDR3 contains 16 residues. The V gene end was trimmed by 1 base and the J gene end by 0 bases; junction bases not matched to a gene: 6. Germline V gene data show CDR1 as GEAIGNYY and CDR2 as EKD. The CDR3 sequence is CACDTVAGGHTDKLIF. CDR3 in DNA: TGTGCCTGTGACACGGTAGCTGGGGGACACACCGATAAACTCATCTTT.

By share, this clone ranks as medium-sized. A far larger clone is one base from this, pointing to a likely read error. The chain combines TRDV1 with TRDJ1, with D maybe TRDD2 (8 bases). Trimming took 7 bases from V and 3 from J, leaving 30 bases between them. This CDR3 is 19 amino acids long. Germline CDR1 and CDR2: TSWWSYY and QGS. The chain's CDR3 is CALETPFLILGNGADKLIF. The CDR3 bases are TGTGCTCTTGAGACCCCCTTCCTAATACTGGGGAACGGGGCCGATAAACTCATCTTT.

This clone has at least ten counts. A far larger clone is a single base away, which makes a read error likely. The chain combines TRDV3 with TRDJ1; 8 nucleotides line up with TRDD3. Trimming removed 4 bases from V and 1 base from J; junction bases left unmatched: 29. The germline V gene encodes CDR1 TVYSNPD and CDR2 GDNSRS (reference sequence). The CDR3 consists of 21 residues. CDR3 sequence: CASTPSEVLGGLRVGTDKLIF. The CDR3 nucleotides read TGTGCCTCCACCCCCTCCGAGGTACTGGGGGGTCTTCGGGTGGGCACCGATAAACTCATCTTT.

This clone is labeled as large (0.1 to 1%). Other DNA sequences within the sample encode an identical CDR3. The rearrangement joins TRDV3 to TRDJ3; D is ambiguous. Trimming cost V 0 bases and J 1 base, with 7 bases left between them. The CDR3 spans 15 residues. Looked up from germline, CDR1 is TVYSNPD and CDR2 is GDNSRS (reference sequence). In DNA, the CDR3 is TGTGCCTTTAGCTTATCTTCCTGGGACACCCGACAGATGTTTTTC. It codes for CAFSLSSWDTRQMFF.

This clone has more than one count but fewer than ten. TCRdb records a much larger clone's protein for this DNA, with a difference at residue 17 that likely arises from a read error; the protein given is the translation of the DNA. V gene TRDV1 combines with J gene TRDJ1; 9 nucleotides align to TRDD2. Germline V gene data show CDR1 as TSWWSYY and CDR2 as QGS. This CDR3 is 19 amino acids long. This chain's CDR3 is CALGEEPSYRTGPRDKPIF. The CDR3 DNA follows: TGTGCTCTTGGGGAGGAACCTTCCTACCGAACTGGGCCACGGGATAAACCCATCTTT.

The chain's CDR3 is CACDNVLGDTSNPYTDKLIF. For the CDR3, the DNA is TGTGCCTGTGACAACGTACTGGGGGATACGTCCAACCCGTACACCGATAAACTCATCTTT. The J gene is TRDJ1, the V gene TRDV2; 13 nucleotides agree with TRDD3. Germline V gives CDR1 GEAIGNYY, CDR2 EKD. V dropped 2 bases and J dropped 0; count of bases not matched to a gene: 14. The CDR3 length is 20 residues.

There are a few counts of this clone. TCRdb assigns this DNA the protein of a much larger clone, which departs from its translation at residue 7; this likely reflects a read error, and the protein shown comes from translating the DNA. The chain carries TRDV2 and TRDJ1; 10 nucleotides line up with TRDD3. The CDR3 is 17 residues long. The V segment lost 3 bases and the J segment 0 bases; nucleotides outside the gene matches: 9. CDR1 GEAIGNYY and CDR2 EKD come from the germline V gene. The CDR3 nucleotides are TGTGCCTGTGACCCCGTTAGTGGGGGATACAACACCGATAAACTCATCTTT. The encoded protein is CACDPVSGGYNTDKLIF.

Notes on this clone: The translation of this DNA and the TCRdb protein of a much larger clone differ at residue 12, probably owing to a read error; the protein shown here is translated from the DNA. Other DNA sequences in this specimen translate into the identical CDR3. V is TRDV2 and J is TRDJ1; tentative D call: TRDD3 (6 bases). The germline gives CDR1 GEAIGNYY, CDR2 EKD. CDR3 length: 18 amino acids. V was cut by 3 bases and J by 1 base, with 23 bases left in between. The CDR3 bases are TGTGCCTGTGACCCCGTTGGGGATCGTAAGCACCCCACCGATAAACTCATCTTT. Protein: CACDPVGDRKHPTDKLIF.

With regard to this clone: A far larger clone lies a single base away; this is likely a read error. Additional DNA sequences in this sample encode the identical CDR3. The genes are TRDV2 and TRDJ1, with 10 bases identical to TRDD3. V lost 4 bases, J lost 0 bases, and 7 bases stayed unmatched. Germline CDR1 is GEAIGNYY and CDR2 is EKD. The CDR3 runs 16 residues. DNA of the CDR3: TGTGCCTGTGATCTCCTGGGGGATATCTACACCGATAAACTCATCTTT. This codes for CACDLLGDIYTDKLIF.

On this clone: This DNA's translation differs at residue 12 from TCRdb's protein, which comes from a much larger clone; a read error is likely, and the protein shown is translated from the DNA. This chain joins TRDV2 and TRDJ1; 12 nucleotides line up with TRDD3. The germline V gene encodes CDR1 GEAIGNYY and CDR2 EKD. The CDR3 totals 16 residues. The CDR3 DNA reads as TGTGCCTGTGACACCCTGGGGGATACGCACACCAATAAACTCATCTTT. Protein sequence: CACDTLGDTHTNKLIF.

Within the sample, this clone is hyperexpanded. Other DNA variants within this sample encode the same CDR3. The V call is TRDV2, the J call TRDJ1; 10 bases map to TRDD3. The CDR3 is made up of 20 amino acids. The junction had 15 bases not matched to a gene; V was cut back by 0 bases and J by 0 bases. Germline V gene lookup returns CDR1 GEAIGNYY and CDR2 EKD. CDR3 sequence (DNA): TGTGCCTGTGACACCGTGGTCCGCGGGGGATACGTGGGGCACACCGATAAACTCATCTTT. It specifies CACDTVVRGGYVGHTDKLIF.

This clone has just a few counts. For this DNA, TCRdb reports the protein of a much larger clone, which diverges at residue 9, most likely from a read error; the protein presented here is translated directly from the DNA. The chain is built from TRDV1 and TRDJ1; 8 positions agree with TRDD3. Trimming cost V 2 bases and J 1 base; bases outside gene matches: 15. The CDR3 runs 19 residues. Germline V CDR1 and CDR2: TSWWSYY, QGS. CDR3 loop: CALGEETVCGIRITDKLIF. Here the CDR3 DNA reads TGTGCTCTTGGGGAAGAGACGGTCTGTGGGATACGAATCACCGATAAACTCATCTTT.

About this clone itself: The protein TCRdb gives is from a much larger clone and does not agree with this DNA's translation at residue 8, likely a read error; the protein shown here comes from the DNA. This chain uses TRDV1 with TRDJ1, with 10 bases identical to TRDD3. Germline lookup yields CDR1 TSWWSYY and CDR2 QGS. J lost 3 bases, V lost 1 base, and 14 bases had no gene match. The CDR3 extends over 19 amino acids. The CDR3 is CALGERSNTGGLVADKLIF. As DNA, the CDR3 is TGTGCTCTTGGGGAACGATCGAACACTGGGGGATTGGTAGCCGATAAACTCATCTTT.

This clone was seen more than once but under ten times. TCRdb's protein, taken from a much larger clone, differs from this DNA's translation at residue 9, likely owing to a read error; the protein displayed comes from the DNA. The chain links TRDV2 to TRDJ1; D not certain. Germline CDR1 reads GEAIGNYY; CDR2 reads EKD. V gave up 0 bases and J gave up 1 base, with 11 bases separating them. CDR3 length: 15 amino acids. CDR3 bases: TGTGCCTGTGACACCGTATCTCAAAGCACCGATAAACTCATCTTT. Its translation is CACDTVSQSTDKLIF.

This clone was recorded many times. A far more abundant clone sits one base away, making this likely a read error. The same CDR3 can be traced to other DNA sequences in this sample. The chain joins TRDV1 to TRDJ1, with TRDD3 matching 10 bases. V lost 5 bases and J lost 6; bases outside the gene matches: 18. CDR3 length: 18 amino acids. Germline V gene data show CDR1 as TSWWSYY and CDR2 as QGS. Here the CDR3 reads CALGIDTGGSQLGYKLIF. Here the CDR3 DNA reads TGTGCTCTTGGGATCGATACTGGGGGATCCCAACTGGGGTATAAACTCATCTTT.

This clone is termed medium-sized (0.01 to 0.1%). A read error is the likely source, as a far larger clone sits one nucleotide away. The same CDR3 arises from other DNA sequences in this sample as well. This chain uses TRDV2 with TRDJ1, with 7 bases lining up with TRDD3. The CDR3 sequence is 15 residues long. Germline V gene lookup returns CDR1 GEAIGNYY and CDR2 EKD. In nucleotides, the CDR3 is TGTGCCTGTGACACGCTGGGGGCCTACACCGACAAACTCATCTTT. Protein sequence: CACDTLGAYTDKLIF.

On this clone itself: One base separates it from a far larger clone, so it is likely a read error. The sample holds other DNA sequences that translate to the same CDR3. Here the CDR3 DNA reads TGTGCCTGTGACCCCCTACTGGGGGATACCGGTAAACTCATCTTT. It encodes CACDPLLGDTGKLIF. The rearrangement links TRDV2 to TRDJ1; 12 nucleotides match TRDD3. CDR3 length: 15 residues. Germline V CDR1 and CDR2: GEAIGNYY, EKD.

This sequence joins TRDV2 and TRDJ1; D remains unclear. The ends were cut back, 0 bases at V and 0 bases at J, with 10 bases in the middle. This CDR3 region has 15 residues. CDR1 GEAIGNYY and CDR2 EKD come from the germline V gene. This chain's CDR3 is CACDTLSGYTDKLIF. The CDR3 region has the DNA TGTGCCTGTGACACCCTATCCGGTTACACCGATAAACTCATCTTT.